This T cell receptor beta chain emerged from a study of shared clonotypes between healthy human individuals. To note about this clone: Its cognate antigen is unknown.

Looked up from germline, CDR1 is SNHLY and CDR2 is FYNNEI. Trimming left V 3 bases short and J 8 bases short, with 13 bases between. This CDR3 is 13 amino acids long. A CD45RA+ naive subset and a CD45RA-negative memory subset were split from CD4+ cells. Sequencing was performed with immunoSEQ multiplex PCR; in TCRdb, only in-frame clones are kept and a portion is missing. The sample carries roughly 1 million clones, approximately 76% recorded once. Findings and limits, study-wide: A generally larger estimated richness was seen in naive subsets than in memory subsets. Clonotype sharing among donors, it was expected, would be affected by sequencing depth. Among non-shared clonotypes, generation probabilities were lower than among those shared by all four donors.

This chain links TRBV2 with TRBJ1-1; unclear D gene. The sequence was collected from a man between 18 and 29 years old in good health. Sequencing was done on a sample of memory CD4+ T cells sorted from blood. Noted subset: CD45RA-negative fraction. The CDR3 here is CASSDSFPPEAFF. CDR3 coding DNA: TGTGCCAGCAGTGACAGCTTTCCTCCAGAAGCTTTCTTT. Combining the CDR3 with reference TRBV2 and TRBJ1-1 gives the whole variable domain EPEVTQTPSHQVTQMGQEVILRCVPISNHLYFYWYRQILGQKVEFLVSFYNNEISEKSEIFDDQFSVERPDGSNFTLKIRSTKLEDSAMYFCASSDSFPPEAFFGQGTRLTVV.